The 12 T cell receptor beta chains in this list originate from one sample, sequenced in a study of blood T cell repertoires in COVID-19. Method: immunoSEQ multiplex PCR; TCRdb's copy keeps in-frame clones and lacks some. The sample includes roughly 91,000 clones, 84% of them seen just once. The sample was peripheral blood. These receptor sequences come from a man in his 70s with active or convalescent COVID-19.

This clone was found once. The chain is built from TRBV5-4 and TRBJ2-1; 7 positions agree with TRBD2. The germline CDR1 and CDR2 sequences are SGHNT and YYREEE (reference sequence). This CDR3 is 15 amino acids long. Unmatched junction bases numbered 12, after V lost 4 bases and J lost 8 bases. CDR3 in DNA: TGTGCCAGCAGCCTTGGCGGGACTAACATCGATGAGCAGTTCTTC. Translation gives CASSLGGTNIDEQFF.

CDR3 bases: TGTGCCATCAAAAGTACAGGGCCGGGAGAGACCCAGTACTTC. This gives the protein CAIKSTGPGETQYF. This chain connects TRBV10-3 to TRBJ2-5, with D perhaps TRBD1 (6 bases). V lost 7 bases and J 4 bases, leaving 16 bases between the germline ends. This CDR3 has 14 residues. CDR1 and CDR2 (germline): ENHRY, SYGVKD.

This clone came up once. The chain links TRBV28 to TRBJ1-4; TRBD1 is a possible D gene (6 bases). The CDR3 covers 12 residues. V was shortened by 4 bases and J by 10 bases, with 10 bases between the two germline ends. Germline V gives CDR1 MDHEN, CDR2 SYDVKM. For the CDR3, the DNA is TGTGCCAGCAGTTCCGGCAGGGGAAAACTGTTTTTT. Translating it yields CASSSGRGKLFF.

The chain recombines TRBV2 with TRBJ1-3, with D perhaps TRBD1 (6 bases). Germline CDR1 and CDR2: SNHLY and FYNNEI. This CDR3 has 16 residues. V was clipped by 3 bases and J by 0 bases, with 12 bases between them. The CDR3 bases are TGTGCCAGCAGTGACAGGGGAAGGTTCTCTGGAAACACCATATATTTT. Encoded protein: CASSDRGRFSGNTIYF.

The CDR3 is CASSSGQNNEQFF. DNA for the CDR3: TGCGCCAGCAGCTCTGGACAGAACAATGAGCAGTTCTTC. The chain links TRBV5-1 to TRBJ2-1, with D perhaps TRBD1 (6 bases). Germline values: CDR1 SGHRS, CDR2 YFSETQ. With 3 bases removed from V and 5 bases from J, the gap between germline ends came to 9 bases. This CDR3 comprises 13 residues. Full variable domain (remainder filled in from reference TRBV5-1 and TRBJ2-1): KAGVTQTPRYLIKTRGQQVTLSCSPISGHRSVSWYQQTPGQGLQFLFEYFSETQRNKGNFPGRFSGRQFSNSRSEMNVSTLELGDSALYLCASSSGQNNEQFFGPGTRLTVL.

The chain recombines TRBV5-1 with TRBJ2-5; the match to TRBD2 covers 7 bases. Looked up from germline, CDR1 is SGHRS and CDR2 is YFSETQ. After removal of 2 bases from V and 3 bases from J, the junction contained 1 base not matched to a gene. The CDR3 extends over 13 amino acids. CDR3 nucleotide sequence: TGCGCCAGCAGCTTCGCGGGGGAAGAGACCCAGTACTTC. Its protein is CASSFAGEETQYF.

This chain's CDR3 is CASSSGTGGLYEQYF. The CDR3 DNA sequence: TGTGCCAGCAGCTCCGGGACAGGGGGTTTGTACGAGCAGTACTTC. The chain links TRBV9 to TRBJ2-7, with 11 nucleotides matching TRBD1. The V and J ends lost 4 bases and 4 bases, in that order; junction bases with no gene match: 7. The germline gives CDR1 SGDLS, CDR2 YYNGEE. The CDR3 spans 15 residues.

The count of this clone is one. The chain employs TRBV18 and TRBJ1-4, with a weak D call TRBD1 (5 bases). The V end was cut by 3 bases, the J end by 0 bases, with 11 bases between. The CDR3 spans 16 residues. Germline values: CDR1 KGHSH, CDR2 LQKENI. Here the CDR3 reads CASSPVPTATNEKLFF. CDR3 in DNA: TGTGCCAGCTCACCGGTACCGACAGCAACTAATGAAAAACTGTTTTTT.

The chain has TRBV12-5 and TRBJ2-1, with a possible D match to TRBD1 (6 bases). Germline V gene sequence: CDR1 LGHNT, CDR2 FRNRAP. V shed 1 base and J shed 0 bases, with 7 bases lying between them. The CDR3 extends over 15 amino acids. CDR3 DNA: TGTGCTAGTGGTTTGGGGACAGCCTCCTACAATGAGCAGTTCTTC. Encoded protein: CASGLGTASYNEQFF.

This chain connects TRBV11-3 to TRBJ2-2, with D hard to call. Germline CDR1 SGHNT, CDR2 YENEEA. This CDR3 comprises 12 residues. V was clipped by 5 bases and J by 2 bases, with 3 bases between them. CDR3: CASSLNTGELFF. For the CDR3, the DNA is TGTGCCAGCAGCCTCAACACCGGGGAGCTGTTTTTT.

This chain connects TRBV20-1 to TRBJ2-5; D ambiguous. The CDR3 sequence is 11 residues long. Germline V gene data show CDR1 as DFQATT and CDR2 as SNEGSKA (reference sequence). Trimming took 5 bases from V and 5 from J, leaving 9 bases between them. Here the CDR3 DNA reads TGCAGTGCTCCCCGCAGGGAGACCCAGTACTTC. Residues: CSAPRRETQYF.

CDR3 DNA: TGTGCCAGCAGCGAGACAGGGAACACTGAAGCTTTCTTT. Translation: CASSETGNTEAFF. V usage is TRBV12-3 or TRBV12-4 and J usage is TRBJ1-1; perhaps TRBD1 as D (6 bases). V was clipped by 6 bases and J by 1 base, with 9 bases between them. The CDR3 is made up of 13 amino acids.